Sequencing of this TCR beta chain was carried out in a study of cytomegalovirus exposure and HLA in healthy donors. 13 Jbeta primers and 60 Vbeta primers were used for the PCR. Method: immunoSEQ multiplex PCR; TCRdb's copy keeps in-frame clones and lacks some. The sample comprises 150,000 to 180,000 clones, 85% of which are singletons, and about 2.4% rests with the top ten. Sequencing was carried out using PBMCs. This clonotype was obtained from a woman aged 18-30 years in good health and CMV-seronegative.

In DNA form, the CDR3 reads TGTGCCAGCAGCTTAGGGCCGGCGGAGAGGGAGCAGTACTTC. It is translated as CASSLGPAEREQYF. The chain carries TRBV11-3 and TRBJ2-7; the D is unclear. The germline CDR1 and CDR2 sequences are SGHNT and YENEEA. Trimming pared 1 base from V and 7 bases from J, leaving 14 bases between. The CDR3 sequence is 14 residues long.